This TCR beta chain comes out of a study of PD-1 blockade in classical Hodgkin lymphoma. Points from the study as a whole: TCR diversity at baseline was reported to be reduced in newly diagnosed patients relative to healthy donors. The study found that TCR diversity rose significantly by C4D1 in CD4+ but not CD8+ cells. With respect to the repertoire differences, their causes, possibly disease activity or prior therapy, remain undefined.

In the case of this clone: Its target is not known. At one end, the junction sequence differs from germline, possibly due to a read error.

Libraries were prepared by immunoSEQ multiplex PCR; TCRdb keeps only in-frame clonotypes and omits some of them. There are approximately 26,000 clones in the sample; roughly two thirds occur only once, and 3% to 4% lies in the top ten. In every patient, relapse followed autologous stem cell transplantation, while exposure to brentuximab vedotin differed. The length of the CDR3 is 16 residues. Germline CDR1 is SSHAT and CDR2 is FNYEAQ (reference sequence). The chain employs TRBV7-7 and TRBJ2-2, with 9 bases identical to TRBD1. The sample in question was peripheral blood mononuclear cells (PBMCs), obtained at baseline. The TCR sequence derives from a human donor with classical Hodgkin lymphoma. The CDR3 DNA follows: TGTGCTAGCAGCTTAGCGTTGGACAGGGGAACCGGGGAGCTGTTTTTT. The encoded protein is CASSLALDRGTGELFF.